The sequence of this T cell receptor beta chain was determined in a study of T cell repertoires in aging, cancer and after chemotherapy. Background on the study: Approximately 10 million TCR reads were in the whole dataset. Study-wide points: Healthy donors lost TCR diversity with age mainly through richness, cancer patients through richness and evenness. Age-matched healthy donors had significantly more diverse, less clonal blood TCR repertoires than untreated cancer patients. These repertoire data do not allow conclusions about immunological memory after chemotherapy.

With regard to this clonotype: Its antigen is as yet unknown.

A mixed TRB-A/B primer pool amplified rearranged TRB by multiplex touch-down PCR. TCRdb redid the calling of the multiplex PCR reads with MiXCR, one entry per CDR3 protein. Here the sample spans some 14,000 distinct CDR3 sequences, about 26% being singletons. V dropped 5 bases and J dropped 4; count of bases not matched to a gene: 6. Germline V gene data show CDR1 as MNHEY and CDR2 as SMNVEV (reference sequence). CDR3 length equals 14 residues. TCR beta rearrangements were amplified from peripheral blood genomic DNA. This chain connects TRBV27 to TRBJ2-5; 8 nucleotides agree with TRBD1. The receptor's source is a human donor in good health. Sequencing input: blood. The CDR3 is CASSPWTGRETQYF. CDR3 nucleotide sequence: TGTGCCAGCAGTCCTTGGACAGGGCGAGAGACCCAGTACTTC.